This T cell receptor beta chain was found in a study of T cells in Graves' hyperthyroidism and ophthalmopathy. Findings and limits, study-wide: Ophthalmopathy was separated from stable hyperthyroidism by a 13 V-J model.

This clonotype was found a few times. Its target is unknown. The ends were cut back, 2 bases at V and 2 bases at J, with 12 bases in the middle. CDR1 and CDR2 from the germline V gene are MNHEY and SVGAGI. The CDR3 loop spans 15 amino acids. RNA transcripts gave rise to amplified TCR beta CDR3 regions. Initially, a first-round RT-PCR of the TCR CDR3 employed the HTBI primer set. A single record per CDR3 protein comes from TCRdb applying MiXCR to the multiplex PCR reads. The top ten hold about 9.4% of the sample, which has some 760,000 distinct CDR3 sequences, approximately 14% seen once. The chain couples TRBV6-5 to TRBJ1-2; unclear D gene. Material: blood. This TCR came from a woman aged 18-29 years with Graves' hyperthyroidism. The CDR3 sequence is CASSYEVILNYGYTF. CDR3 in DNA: TGTGCCAGCAGTTACGAGGTCATCCTGAACTATGGCTACACCTTC.